This T cell receptor (beta chain) was obtained from a study of OX40 agonist ivuxolimab in advanced cancers. Study conclusions and caveats: Clones of CD4+ and CD8+ blood T cells grew by week 6 at doses of 0.1 to 3.0 mg/kg. Normalized T-cell clonal expansion was also low in a subset of nonresponders.

Germline lookup yields CDR1 MNHEY and CDR2 SMNVEV (reference sequence). The CDR3 loop spans 16 amino acids. Trimming shortened V by 1 base and J by 8 bases, and 18 bases separated the two germline ends. Regarding this clone: The antigen is not known.

Peripheral blood came from all dose cohorts at three timepoints. Measured with immunoSEQ multiplex PCR; TCRdb has only the in-frame clones, and not every one. The sample gives about 59,000 clones, about 90% of which show up once; around 5.2% is in the top ten. The sequences come from CD4+ or CD8+ T cells sorted from blood, collected in a trial of the OX40 agonist ivuxolimab. The source is an adult with an advanced solid tumor such as melanoma, head and neck, liver or kidney cancer. The chain employs TRBV27 and TRBJ2-1; D might be TRBD1 or TRBD2, each matching 5 bases. The CDR3 spells CASSLWSGAGFDEQFF. As DNA, the CDR3 is TGTGCCAGCAGTTTATGGTCCGGGGCAGGGTTCGATGAGCAGTTCTTC.